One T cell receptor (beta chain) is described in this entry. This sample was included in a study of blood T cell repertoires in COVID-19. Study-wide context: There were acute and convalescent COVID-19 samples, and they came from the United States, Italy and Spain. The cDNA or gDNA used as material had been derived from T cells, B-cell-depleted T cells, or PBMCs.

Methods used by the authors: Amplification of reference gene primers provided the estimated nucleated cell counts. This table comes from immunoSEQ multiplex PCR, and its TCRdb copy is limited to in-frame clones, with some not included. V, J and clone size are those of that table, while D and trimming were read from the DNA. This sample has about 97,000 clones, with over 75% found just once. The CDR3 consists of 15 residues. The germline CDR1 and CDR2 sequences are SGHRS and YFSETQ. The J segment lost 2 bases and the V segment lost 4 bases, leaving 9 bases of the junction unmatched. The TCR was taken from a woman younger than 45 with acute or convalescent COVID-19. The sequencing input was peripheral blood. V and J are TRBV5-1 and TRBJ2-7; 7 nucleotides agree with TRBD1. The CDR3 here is CASSRRQGSPYEQYF. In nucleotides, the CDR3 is TGCGCCAGCAGCCGTAGACAGGGATCCCCCTACGAGCAGTACTTC.